A selection of T cell receptor beta chains follows, all from one sample in a study of blood T cell repertoires in COVID-19. This table comes from immunoSEQ multiplex PCR, and its TCRdb copy is limited to in-frame clones, with some not included. Among 230,000 or so clones listed, 81% were seen once. Source material: peripheral blood. The receptor set was obtained from a woman older than 75 with COVID-19, enrolled during active disease. Each CDR3 is given with its conserved first and last residue. A D gene is named only where the DNA matches it firmly. Rows give clone size only sometimes, using once, few, many, or a class for an expanded clone.

V gene,D gene,J gene,clone size,CDR3 DNA,CDR3 protein
TRBV5-5,NA,TRBJ1-4,NA,TGTGCCAGCAGCTTGGTCCAGGGGAATGAAAAACTGTTTTTT,CASSLVQGNEKLFF
TRBV2,NA,TRBJ1-5,NA,TGTGCCAGCACCGGGGGTAGCTTAGCGCCCCAGCATTTT,CASTGGSLAPQHF
TRBV10-3,TRBD1,TRBJ2-7,NA,TGTGCCATCAGTGAAAGGGGGACAGGACCTCCCTACGAGCAGTACTTC,CAISERGTGPPYEQYF
TRBV9,NA,TRBJ1-2,NA,TGTGCCAGCAGCGGTGAAAGCAACTATGGCTACACCTTC,CASSGESNYGYTF
TRBV7-3,TRBD1,TRBJ2-7,NA,TGTGCCAGCAGCTTAACAAAGACAGGGGGCTCCTACCCCCACTACTACGAGCAGTACTTC,CASSLTKTGGSYPHYYEQYF
TRBV7-2,NA,TRBJ1-6,NA,TGTGCCAGCAGCTTAGAAGGACAACGAAATTCACCCCTCCACTTT,CASSLEGQRNSPLHF
TRBV30,TRBD1,TRBJ2-6,few,TGTGCCTGGAGTGTAGAGGGGGCCTACAGGGGGCCCCCCGCTTTGTCCGGGGCCAACGTCCTGACTTTC,CAWSVEGAYRGPPALSGANVLTF
TRBV27,NA,TRBJ1-5,few,TGTGCCAGCAGTTACCGGGATAGCAATCAGCCCCAGCATTTT,CASSYRDSNQPQHF
TRBV29-1,TRBD1,TRBJ1-2,few,TGCAGCGTCACCGACAGGGGGCAGCACTATGGCTACACCTTC,CSVTDRGQHYGYTF
TRBV27,NA,TRBJ1-1,few,TGTGCCAGCAGTTTAACAGGGAACACTGAAGCTTTCTTT,CASSLTGNTEAFF
TRBV4-2,NA,TRBJ2-2,once,TGTGCCAGCAGCCAAGATGGGGGGGCGCGCACCGGGGAGCTGTTTTTT,CASSQDGGARTGELFF
TRBV19,NA,TRBJ2-2,NA,TGTGCCAGTACCATCCCCCCCACCGGGGAGCTGTTTTTT,CASTIPPTGELFF
TRBV7-9,NA,TRBJ2-1,NA,TGTGCCAGCAGCTTAGCAGCCAGACTACCAATGGGCAATGAGCAGTTCTTC,CASSLAARLPMGNEQFF